This T cell receptor (beta chain) was observed in a study of T cells in severe cutaneous drug reactions. Study-level background: Enrolled patients had probable or definite SJS/TEN or DRESS per RegiSCAR.

The iRepertoire multiplex PCR system with TCR subtype-specific primers built both bulk and single-cell libraries. TCRdb reanalyzed the multiplex PCR reads, giving one entry per CDR3 protein sequence and no DNA. The record lists more than 20,000 distinct CDR3 sequences, of which the ten most abundant hold 6% to 8%. Sequenced patients had Stevens-Johnson syndrome or toxic epidermal necrolysis caused by carbamazepine. The receptor's source is a human donor with toxic epidermal necrolysis, a severe cutaneous drug reaction. The sample consisted of PBMCs.

This chain's CDR3 is CASSPWGGTEAFF. This rearrangement joins TRBV19 to TRBJ1-1; the TRBD1 assignment by TCRdb is unverifiable without DNA. The CDR3 runs 13 residues. Germline V gene sequence: CDR1 LNHDA, CDR2 SQIVND (reference sequence).